The 14 T cell receptor beta chains in this list originate from one sample, sequenced in a study of tumor and adjacent non-tumor tissue in lung cancer (dated by TCRdb to the late 2010s). The receptor library was made with multiplex PCR. Sequencing used an Illumina HiSeq 2500. TCRbeta libraries were constructed through three rounds of nested PCR with primers (Table S4) according to protocols adapted from ARM-PCR. TCRdb ran its own pipeline on the public reads, namely fastp trimming at Q25 and MiXCR clone calling, and kept in-frame beta chains. Duplicate CDR3 protein sequences are folded into a single record with the most common DNA and genes. The sample table holds 200,000 or so distinct CDR3 sequences, of which roughly 70% were seen once. The ten largest account for approximately 26% of the sample. Bulk unsorted tissue served as the source for RNA extraction, and RNA quality was assessed using a NanoDrop ND-1000 and an Agilent 2100.

The specimen sequenced was lung tumor tissue. The receptors originated from a man aged 55 to 70 with non-small cell lung cancer.

Note on this clonotype: Relative to the germline gene, one junction end is altered; a read error may explain this. V and J are TRBV11-3 and TRBJ2-3, with no clear D. CDR1 and CDR2 (germline): SGHNT, YENEEA. CDR3 size: 15 residues. CDR3 loop: CTSSTASVFTDTQYF. The CDR3 DNA reads as TGTACCAGCAGCACCGCTAGTGTGTTCACAGATACGCAGTATTTT.

The genes are TRBV7-9 and TRBJ2-7; D is possibly TRBD1 or TRBD2 (5 bases each). The CDR3 spans 14 residues. Germline V lookup: CDR1 SEHNR, CDR2 FQNEAQ (reference sequence). Trimming cost V 5 bases and J 5 bases, with 16 bases left between them. Here the CDR3 reads CASSQMGELNEQYF. The CDR3 nucleotides are TGTGCCAGCAGCCAGATGGGGGAGTTGAACGAGCAGTACTTC.

As for this clonotype: At one boundary the junction diverges from the germline segment, which might be a read error. The chain joins TRBV20-1 to TRBJ2-2; the match to TRBD1 covers 8 bases. Germline V lookup: CDR1 DFQATT, CDR2 SNEGSKA (reference sequence). This CDR3 region has 14 residues. Written as DNA, the CDR3 is TGCAGTGCTAGACAGGGGGCTAACACCGGTGAGCTGTTTTTT. This encodes CSARQGANTGELFF.

Of note for this clonotype: At one of its ends the junction is not consistent with the germline gene, which may arise from a read error. V is TRBV6-5 and J is TRBJ1-1; 7 bases fit TRBD1. The CDR3 runs 14 residues. Germline-derived CDR1 and CDR2 are MNHEY and SVGAGI. CDR3 amino acids: CASSYGGTEVETFF. The CDR3 DNA is TGTGCCAGCAGTTACGGCGGGACAGAGGTTGAAACTTTCTTT.

As regards this clonotype: Relative to the germline gene, one junction end is altered; a read error may explain this. This rearrangement joins TRBV29-1 to TRBJ2-4; D remains ambiguous. The CDR3 is made up of 14 amino acids. CDR1 and CDR2 from the germline V gene are SQVTM and ANQGSEA. CDR3 DNA sequence: TGCAGCGTTGAGGAAGGGATAGCCAAAAACATTCATTACTTC. It yields the protein CSVEEGIAKNIHYF.

On this clonotype itself: At one of its ends the junction is not consistent with the germline gene, which may arise from a read error. The genes are TRBV20-1 and TRBJ2-2; D tentatively fits TRBD1 or TRBD2 (5 bases each). The CDR3 covers 12 residues. Germline loops: CDR1 DFQATT, CDR2 SNEGSKA (reference sequence). CDR3 DNA sequence: TGCAGTGCGGGACGAGGGGCCGGGGAGCTGTTATTT. Its translation: CSAGRGAGELLF.

This clonotype was detected only a few times. The V call is TRBV28, the J call TRBJ1-2, with D uncertain. CDR1 MDHEN and CDR2 SYDVKM come from the germline V gene. The CDR3 consists of 13 residues. V lost 6 bases, J lost 4 bases, and 12 bases lay in between. The chain's CDR3 is CASSPDFTYGYTF. Here the CDR3 DNA reads TGTGCCAGCAGCCCCGACTTCACCTATGGCTACACCTTC.

Remarks on this clonotype: An end of the junction differs from the germline gene, which may be a read error. CDR3 DNA: TGTGCCAGCAGCCCCAGGGGCCACACCGGGAAGCTGTTTTTT. Protein: CASSPRGHTGKLFF. The chain links TRBV14 to TRBJ2-2, with a possible D match to TRBD1 (6 bases). Looked up from germline, CDR1 is SGHDN and CDR2 is FVKESK. There are 14 residues in the CDR3.

As concerns this clonotype: A much bigger clone sits one base away, suggesting this may be a read error. This sequence joins TRBV20-1 and TRBJ2-5; tentative D call: TRBD2 (5 bases). The CDR3 has 16 amino acids. Germline lookup yields CDR1 DFQATT and CDR2 SNEGSKA (reference sequence). The CDR3 loop is CGASRPGIIGVETQYF. As DNA, the CDR3 is TGCGGTGCTAGCCGCCCGGGTATCATCGGAGTGGAGACCCAGTACTTC.

The table lists this clonotype with many counts. The gene calls are TRBV11-1 and TRBJ1-2, with D perhaps TRBD1 (5 bases). Germline values: CDR1 SGHAT, CDR2 FQDESV (reference sequence). The CDR3 extends over 14 amino acids. The ends were cut back, 5 bases at V and 4 bases at J, with 14 bases in the middle. CDR3 DNA: TGTGCCAGCAGCCATAGGGGCAGTGGCTATGGCTACACCTTC. Residues: CASSHRGSGYGYTF.

Comments on this clonotype: This may arise from a read error, as a much more abundant clone is one base away. This chain links TRBV6-2 or TRBV6-3 with TRBJ1-2; weak D call: TRBD1 (5 bases). The CDR3 is 15 amino acids. The V gene's germline CDR1 is MNHEY and CDR2 SVGEGT. CDR3 coding DNA: TGTGTCAGCACCCTCGCGGGGGTTTTTAACTATGGCTACACCTTC. Protein sequence: CVSTLAGVFNYGYTF.

On this clonotype: A read error may be the cause here, since a much bigger clone is one base away. This chain uses TRBV20-1 with TRBJ1-2; 7 positions match TRBD1. This CDR3 spans 13 amino acids. Germline lookup yields CDR1 DFQATT and CDR2 SNEGSKA (reference sequence). Trimming took 6 bases from V and 9 from J; bases not matched to a gene: 13. The CDR3 protein is CSAGIPGQMSYTF. In DNA, the CDR3 is TGCAGTGCCGGTATACCGGGACAGATGAGCTACACCTTC.

A word on this clonotype: A read error may be the cause here, since a much bigger clone is one base away. This chain connects TRBV6-1 to TRBJ1-2; D unclear. V was trimmed by 2 bases and J by 4 bases, leaving 17 bases between them. Looked up from germline, CDR1 is MNHNS and CDR2 is SASEGT. This CDR3 is built from 16 residues. CDR3 loop: CASSESRGRSGYGYTF. For the CDR3, the DNA is TGTGCCAGCAGTGAATCGCGGGGTAGGAGCGGCTATGGCTACACCTTC.

For this clonotype: This may stem from a read error, because a much larger clone lies one nucleotide away. CDR3 in DNA: TGCAGTGCTAGAGACAGAAGACAGGGGAACTATTGCTACACCTTC. It codes for CSARDRRQGNYCYTF. This chain uses TRBV20-1 with TRBJ1-2; 8 nucleotides line up with TRBD1. The CDR3 is 15 amino acids. Germline lookup yields CDR1 DFQATT and CDR2 SNEGSKA (reference sequence).